The TCR beta chain under discussion was sequenced for a study of blood T cell repertoires in COVID-19. For the study at large: Samples came from the United States, Italy and Spain, spanning acute and convalescent COVID-19.

Original methodology: Amplification of reference gene primers was used by the study to estimate nucleated cell counts. Method: immunoSEQ multiplex PCR; TCRdb's copy keeps in-frame clones and lacks some. V and J calls and clone size are those listed in that table; D and trimming were worked out from the DNA. Here the sample spans 140,000 to 150,000 clones, 78% being singletons. Germline values: CDR1 MDHEN, CDR2 SYDVKM. CDR3 length: 15 amino acids. J gave up 7 bases and V 5 bases, and 11 bases lay outside the gene matches. The chain links TRBV28 to TRBJ1-5; 7 nucleotides match TRBD1. The sequence derives from a woman between 55 and 75 years old with acute or convalescent COVID-19. The sample consisted of peripheral blood. The CDR3 loop is CASSRSQGFGQPQHF. Here the CDR3 DNA reads TGTGCCAGCAGTCGATCACAGGGGTTCGGGCAGCCCCAGCATTTT.